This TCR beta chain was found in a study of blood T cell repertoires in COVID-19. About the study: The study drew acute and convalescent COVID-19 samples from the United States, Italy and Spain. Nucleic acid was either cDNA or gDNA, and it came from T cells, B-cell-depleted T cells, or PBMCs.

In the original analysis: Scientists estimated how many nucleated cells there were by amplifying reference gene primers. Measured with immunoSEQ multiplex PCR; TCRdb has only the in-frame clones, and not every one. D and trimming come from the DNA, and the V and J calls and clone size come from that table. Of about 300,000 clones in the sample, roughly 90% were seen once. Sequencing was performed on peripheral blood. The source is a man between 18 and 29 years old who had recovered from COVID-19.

CDR3 bases: TGTGCCACCAGCACCAGGGACAGGGAGGTCACAGATACGCAGTATTTT. Protein sequence: CATSTRDREVTDTQYF. The gene calls are TRBV15 and TRBJ2-3; 9 bases are a match to TRBD1. CDR1 and CDR2 (germline): LNHNV, YYDKDF (reference sequence). The CDR3 totals 16 residues. V was clipped by 4 bases and J by 2 bases; unmatched bases: 7.